This TCR beta chain derives from a study of blood T cell repertoires in COVID-19. Study-level information: COVID-19 samples from acute and convalescent phases originated in the United States, Italy and Spain.

Sequenced by immunoSEQ multiplex PCR; TCRdb stores in-frame clones only, minus some. This table has more than 90,000 clones, around 80% appearing once. The V gene lost 0 bases and the J gene lost 6 bases, with 9 bases spanning the gap. The CDR3 runs to 13 residues. The germline CDR1 and CDR2 sequences are MNHEY and SMNVEV (reference sequence). The sequencing input was peripheral blood. The V gene is TRBV27, the J gene TRBJ2-7; D is ambiguous. The origin of this receptor is a man aged 60 to 75 with acute or convalescent COVID-19. The CDR3 loop is CASSLSGWREQYF. CDR3 DNA: TGTGCCAGCAGTTTATCCGGGTGGCGCGAGCAGTACTTC.